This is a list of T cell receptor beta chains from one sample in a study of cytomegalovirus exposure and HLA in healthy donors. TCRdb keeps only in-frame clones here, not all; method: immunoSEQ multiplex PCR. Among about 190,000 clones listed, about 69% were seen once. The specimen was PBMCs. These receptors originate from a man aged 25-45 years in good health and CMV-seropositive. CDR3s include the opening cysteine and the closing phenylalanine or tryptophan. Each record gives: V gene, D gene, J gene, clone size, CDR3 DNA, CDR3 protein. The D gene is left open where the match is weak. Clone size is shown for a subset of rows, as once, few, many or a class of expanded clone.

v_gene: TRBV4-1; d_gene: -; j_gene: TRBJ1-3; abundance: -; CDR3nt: TGCGCCAGCAGCCTGAGACTGATCTCTGGAAACACCATATATTTT; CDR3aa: CASSLRLISGNTIYF
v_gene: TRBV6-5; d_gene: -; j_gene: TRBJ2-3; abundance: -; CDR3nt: TGTGCCAGCAGGATCGGTATCACAGATACGCAGTATTTT; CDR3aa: CASRIGITDTQYF
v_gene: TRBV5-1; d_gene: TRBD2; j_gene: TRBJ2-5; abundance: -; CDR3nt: TGCGCCAGCAATCTAGCGGGAGGCGGGGAGACCCAGTACTTC; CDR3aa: CASNLAGGGETQYF
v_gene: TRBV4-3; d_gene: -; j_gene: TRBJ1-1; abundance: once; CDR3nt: TGCGCCAGCAGCCCAGGACAGCGGACTGAAGCTTTCTTT; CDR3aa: CASSPGQRTEAFF
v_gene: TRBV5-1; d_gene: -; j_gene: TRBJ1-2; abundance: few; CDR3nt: TGTGCCAGCAGCTCAAGGGGGGGGTACTATGGCTACACCTTC; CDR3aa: CASSSRGGYYGYTF
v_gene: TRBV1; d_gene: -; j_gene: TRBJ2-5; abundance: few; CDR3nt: TGCACCAGCAGCCAAGTATCCGCCCCGGGACTAGCGGGAAGGGAGACCCAGTACTTC; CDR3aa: CTSSQVSAPGLAGRETQYF
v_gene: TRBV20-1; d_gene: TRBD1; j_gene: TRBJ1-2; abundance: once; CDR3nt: TGCAGTGCGCCCGGACAGGGGGGCTACACCTTC; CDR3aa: CSAPGQGGYTF
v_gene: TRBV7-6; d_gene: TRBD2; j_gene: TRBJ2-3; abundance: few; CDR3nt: TGTGCCAGCAGCCTATCCACTAGCGGAGCCGCCAGTACGCAGTATTTT; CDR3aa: CASSLSTSGAASTQYF
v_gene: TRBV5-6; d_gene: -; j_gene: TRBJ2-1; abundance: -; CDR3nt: TGTGCCAGCAGCCTGGGGGCCCCCCGGGAGCAGTTCTTC; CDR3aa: CASSLGAPREQFF
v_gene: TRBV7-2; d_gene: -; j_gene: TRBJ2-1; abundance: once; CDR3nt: TGTGCCAGCAAAGGGGCTACTCCCTACAATGAGCAGTTCTTC; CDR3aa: CASKGATPYNEQFF
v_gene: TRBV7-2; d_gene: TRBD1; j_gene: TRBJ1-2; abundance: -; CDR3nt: TGTGCCAGCAGCTCACCGGGACAGGTCTATGGCTACACCTTC; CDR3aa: CASSSPGQVYGYTF
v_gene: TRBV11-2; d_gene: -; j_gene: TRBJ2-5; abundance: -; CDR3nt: TGTGCCAGCAGCTTAAACAGGTCTCCAGAGACCCAGTACTTC; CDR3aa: CASSLNRSPETQYF
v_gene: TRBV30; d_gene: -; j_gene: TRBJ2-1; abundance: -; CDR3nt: TGTGCCTGGAGTGTTCTACCATCCTACAATGAGCAGTTCTTC; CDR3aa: CAWSVLPSYNEQFF
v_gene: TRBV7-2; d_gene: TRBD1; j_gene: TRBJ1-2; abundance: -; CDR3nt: TGTGCCAGCAGCTCCGGGACAGGGGGATATGGCTACACCTTC; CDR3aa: CASSSGTGGYGYTF
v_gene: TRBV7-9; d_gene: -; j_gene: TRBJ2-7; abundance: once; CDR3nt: TGTGCCAGCAGTACAAATGAGGTCCAGGGCCTCTACTTC; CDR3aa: CASSTNEVQGLYF
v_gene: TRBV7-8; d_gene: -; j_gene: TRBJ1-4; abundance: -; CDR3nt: TGTGCCAGCAGCTTATACAGGGCGAGTGAAAAACTGTTTTTT; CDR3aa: CASSLYRASEKLFF
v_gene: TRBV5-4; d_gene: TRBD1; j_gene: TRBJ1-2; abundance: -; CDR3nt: TGTGCCAGCAGTCCGACAGGGACTAACTATGGCTACACCTTC; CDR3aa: CASSPTGTNYGYTF
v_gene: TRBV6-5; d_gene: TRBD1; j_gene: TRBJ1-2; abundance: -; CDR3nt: TGTGCCAGCAGTTACGGCCCAGGGGGCAACTATGGCTACACCTTC; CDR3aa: CASSYGPGGNYGYTF
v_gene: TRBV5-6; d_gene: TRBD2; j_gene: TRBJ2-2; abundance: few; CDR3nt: TGTGCCAGCAGCTTGGATCCTAGCGGGAGTTCCGGGGAGCTGTTTTTT; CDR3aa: CASSLDPSGSSGELFF
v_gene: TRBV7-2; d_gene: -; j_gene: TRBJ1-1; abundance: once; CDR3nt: TGTGCCAGCAGCTTACCACTCAACACTGAAGCTTTCTTT; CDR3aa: CASSLPLNTEAFF
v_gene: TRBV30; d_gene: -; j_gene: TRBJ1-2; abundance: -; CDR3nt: TGTGCCTGGAGCGGAGGGGTTGGCTACACCTTC; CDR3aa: CAWSGGVGYTF
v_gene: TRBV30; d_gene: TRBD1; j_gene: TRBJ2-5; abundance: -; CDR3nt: TGTGCCTGGGGAAGACAGGGGAGAGAGACCCAGTACTTC; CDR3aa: CAWGRQGRETQYF
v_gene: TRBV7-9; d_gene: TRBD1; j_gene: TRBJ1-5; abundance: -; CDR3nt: TGTGCCAGCAGCCGGGACAGGGCGGGCAATCAGCCCCAGCATTTT; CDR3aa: CASSRDRAGNQPQHF
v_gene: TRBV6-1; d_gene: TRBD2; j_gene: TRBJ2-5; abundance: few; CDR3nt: TGTGCCAGCGGGAGCGGGAGGGGAGAGACCCAGTACTTC; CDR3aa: CASGSGRGETQYF
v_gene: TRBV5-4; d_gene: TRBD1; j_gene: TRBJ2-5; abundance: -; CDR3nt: TGTGCCAGCAGCTCGGACAGGGGCAAGGAGACCCAGTACTTC; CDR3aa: CASSSDRGKETQYF
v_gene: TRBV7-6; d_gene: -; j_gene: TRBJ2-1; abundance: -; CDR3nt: TGTGCCAGCGGCAACGGGGATTTTATTAATGACGAGCAGTTCTTC; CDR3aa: CASGNGDFINDEQFF
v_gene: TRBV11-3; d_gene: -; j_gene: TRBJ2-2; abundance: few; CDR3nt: TGTGCCAGCAGCTTAAGCGGGCTGAACACCGGGGAGCTGTTTTTT; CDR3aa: CASSLSGLNTGELFF
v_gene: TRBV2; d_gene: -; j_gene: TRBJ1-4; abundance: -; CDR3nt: TGTGCCAGCAGCCGGGGGAGATTTGATGAAAAACTGTTTTTT; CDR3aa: CASSRGRFDEKLFF
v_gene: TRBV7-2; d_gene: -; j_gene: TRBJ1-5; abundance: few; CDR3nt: TGTGCCAGCAGCTTAGTGACAGATAGCAATCAGCCCCAGCATTTT; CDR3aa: CASSLVTDSNQPQHF
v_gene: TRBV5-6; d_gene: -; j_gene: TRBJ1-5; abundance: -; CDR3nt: TGTGCCAGCAGCTTGTCACGGGGGCCCCAGCATTTT; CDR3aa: CASSLSRGPQHF
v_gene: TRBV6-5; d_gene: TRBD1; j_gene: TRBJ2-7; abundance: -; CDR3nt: TGTGCCAGTACCCTTACCTACAGGGGAACCTACGAGCAGTACTTC; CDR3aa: CASTLTYRGTYEQYF
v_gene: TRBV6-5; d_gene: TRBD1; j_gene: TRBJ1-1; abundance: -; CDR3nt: TGTGCCAGCAGCACCACCGGGACAGTGAACACTGAAGCTTTCTTT; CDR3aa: CASSTTGTVNTEAFF